The clone carrying this T cell receptor delta chain was counted ten times or more. Its antigen remains unknown. Trimming pared 0 bases from V and 0 bases from J, leaving 10 bases between. In germline, CDR1 is GEAIGNYY, CDR2 EKD. This CDR3 is built from 15 residues. The sample comes from a study of γδ T cells in repeated Plasmodium falciparum infection. For the study at large: Samples were taken at baseline, before some infections, and 21 days after each. Notes on the study in general: Vgamma9/Vdelta2+ T cells showed a stable polyclonal repertoire with shared TCRgamma sequences.

TCRdb reanalysed the multiplex PCR reads via CATT. Of 75,000 to 95,000 delta-chain clones listed, approximately 1% are singletons. Bulk repertoires came from Vgamma9/Vdelta2+ or Vdelta2-negative gammadelta T cells flow-sorted from PBMC. The specimen was gamma-delta T cells from blood. V and J are TRDV2 and TRDJ1; no clear D gene. This TCR was sampled from a pool of human donors (malaria-infected and uninfected, not separated). CDR3 nucleotide sequence: TGTGCCTGTGACACCCACATTGGGTACACCGATAAACTCATCTTT. Translated: CACDTHIGYTDKLIF.